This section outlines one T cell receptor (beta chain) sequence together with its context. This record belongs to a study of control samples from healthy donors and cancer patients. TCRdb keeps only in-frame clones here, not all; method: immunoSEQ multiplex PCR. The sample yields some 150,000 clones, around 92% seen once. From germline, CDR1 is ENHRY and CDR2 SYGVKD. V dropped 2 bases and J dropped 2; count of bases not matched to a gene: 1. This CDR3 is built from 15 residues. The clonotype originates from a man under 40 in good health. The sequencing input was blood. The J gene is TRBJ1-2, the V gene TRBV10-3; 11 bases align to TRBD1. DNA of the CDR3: TGTGCCATCAGTGAGAGGACAGGGGGCAACTATGGCTACACCTTC. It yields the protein CAISERTGGNYGYTF.